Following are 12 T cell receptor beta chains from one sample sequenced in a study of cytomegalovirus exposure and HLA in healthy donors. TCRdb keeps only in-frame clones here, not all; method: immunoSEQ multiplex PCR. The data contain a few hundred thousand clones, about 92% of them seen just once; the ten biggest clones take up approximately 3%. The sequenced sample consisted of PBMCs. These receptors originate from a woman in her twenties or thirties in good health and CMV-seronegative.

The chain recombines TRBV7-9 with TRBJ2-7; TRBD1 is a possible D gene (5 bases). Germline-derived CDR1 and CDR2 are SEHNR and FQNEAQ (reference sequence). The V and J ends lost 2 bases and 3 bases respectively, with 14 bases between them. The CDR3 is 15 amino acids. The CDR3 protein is CASSLWRQGVYEQYF. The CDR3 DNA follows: TGTGCCAGCAGCTTATGGCGGCAGGGCGTCTACGAGCAGTACTTC.

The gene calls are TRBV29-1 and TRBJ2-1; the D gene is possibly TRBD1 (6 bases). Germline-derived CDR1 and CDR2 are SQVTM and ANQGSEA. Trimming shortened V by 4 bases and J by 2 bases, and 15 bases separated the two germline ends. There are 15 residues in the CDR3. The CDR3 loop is CSVVGGSVAYNEQFF. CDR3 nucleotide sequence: TGCAGCGTTGTAGGGGGTAGCGTGGCCTACAATGAGCAGTTCTTC.

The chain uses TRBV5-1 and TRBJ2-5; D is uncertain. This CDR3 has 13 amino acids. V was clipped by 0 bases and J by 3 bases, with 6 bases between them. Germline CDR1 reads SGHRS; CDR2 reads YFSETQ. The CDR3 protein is CASSLGLEETQYF. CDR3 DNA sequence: TGCGCCAGCAGCTTGGGCCTGGAAGAGACCCAGTACTTC.

The CDR3 sequence: CASSLILAGTDTQYF. Written as DNA, the CDR3 is TGTGCCAGCAGCTTAATACTAGCGGGCACAGATACGCAGTATTTT. V and J are TRBV5-6 and TRBJ2-3; 8 bases align to TRBD2. The J segment lost 1 base and the V segment lost 2 bases, leaving 3 bases of the junction unmatched. The CDR3 consists of 15 residues. Germline loops: CDR1 SGHDT, CDR2 YYEEEE.

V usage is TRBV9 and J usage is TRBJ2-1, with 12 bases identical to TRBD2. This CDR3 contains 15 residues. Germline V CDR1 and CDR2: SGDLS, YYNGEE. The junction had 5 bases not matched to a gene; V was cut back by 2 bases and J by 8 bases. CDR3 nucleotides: TGTGCCAGCAGCGTTAAGACTAGCGGGAGCTATGAGCAGTTCTTC. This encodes CASSVKTSGSYEQFF.

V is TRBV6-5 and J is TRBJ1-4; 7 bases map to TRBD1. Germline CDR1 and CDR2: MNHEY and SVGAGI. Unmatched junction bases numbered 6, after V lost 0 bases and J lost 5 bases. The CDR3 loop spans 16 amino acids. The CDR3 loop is CASSYSIGGVNEKLFF. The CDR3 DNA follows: TGTGCCAGCAGTTACTCGATAGGGGGCGTAAATGAAAAACTGTTTTTT.

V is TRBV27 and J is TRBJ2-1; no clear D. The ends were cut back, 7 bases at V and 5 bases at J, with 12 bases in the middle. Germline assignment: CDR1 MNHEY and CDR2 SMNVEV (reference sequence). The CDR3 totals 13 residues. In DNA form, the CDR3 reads TGTGCCAGCAAAGGACCTTATGACAATGAGCAGTTCTTC. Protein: CASKGPYDNEQFF.

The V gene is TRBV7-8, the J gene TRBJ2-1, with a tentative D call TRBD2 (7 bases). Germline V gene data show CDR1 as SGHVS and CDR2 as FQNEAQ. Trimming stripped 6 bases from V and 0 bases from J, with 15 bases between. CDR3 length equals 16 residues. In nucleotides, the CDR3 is TGTGCCAGCAGTGGGGGGGGCGAATACTCCTACAATGAGCAGTTCTTC. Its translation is CASSGGGEYSYNEQFF.

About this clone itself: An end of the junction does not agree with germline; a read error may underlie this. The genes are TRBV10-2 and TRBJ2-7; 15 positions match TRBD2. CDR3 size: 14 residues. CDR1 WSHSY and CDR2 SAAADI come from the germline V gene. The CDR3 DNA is TGCGCCAGCAGTGCAGGACTAGCGGGAGGGCCGAGGGACTTC. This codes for CASSAGLAGGPRDF.

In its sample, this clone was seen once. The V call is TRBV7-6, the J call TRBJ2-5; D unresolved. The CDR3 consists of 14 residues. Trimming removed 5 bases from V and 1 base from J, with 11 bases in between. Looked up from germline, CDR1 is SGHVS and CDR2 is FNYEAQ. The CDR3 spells CASSPPSFQETQYF. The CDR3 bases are TGTGCCAGCAGCCCCCCATCGTTCCAAGAGACCCAGTACTTC.

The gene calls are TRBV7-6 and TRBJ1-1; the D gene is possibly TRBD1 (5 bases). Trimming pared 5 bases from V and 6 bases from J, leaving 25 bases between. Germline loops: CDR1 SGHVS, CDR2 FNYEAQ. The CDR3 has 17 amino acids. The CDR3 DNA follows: TGTGCCAGCAGCCCCAGTGGGGCAACAGTGGCGTTTTCTGAAGCTTTCTTT. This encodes CASSPSGATVAFSEAFF.

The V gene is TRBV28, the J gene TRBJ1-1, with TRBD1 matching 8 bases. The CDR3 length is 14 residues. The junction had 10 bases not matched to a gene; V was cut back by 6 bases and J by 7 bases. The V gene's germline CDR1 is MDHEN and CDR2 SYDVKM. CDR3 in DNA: TGTGCCAGCAGGCCAGACAGGGGAAGGGTTGAAGCTTTCTTT. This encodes CASRPDRGRVEAFF.